These 4 T cell receptor beta chains originate from one sample sequenced in a study of T cell responses to AZD1222 COVID-19 vaccine. The method was immunoSEQ multiplex PCR; TCRdb's version includes in-frame clones alone and lacks a portion of them. This sample has about 130,000 clones, with roughly 89% found just once. Sequencing used peripheral blood, obtained on day 0 of AZD1222 vaccination. Receptor source: an adult in good health.

This clone was seen once. This chain joins TRBV5-1 and TRBJ2-1, with 7 bases that match TRBD1. The CDR3 contains 13 residues. Germline-derived CDR1 and CDR2 are SGHRS and YFSETQ. The V and J ends lost 2 bases and 7 bases, in that order; junction bases with no gene match: 3. The CDR3 DNA reads as TGCGCCAGCAGCTTAAACAGGGGAAATGAGCAGTTCTTC. Translation: CASSLNRGNEQFF.

The V and J genes are TRBV7-3 and TRBJ2-3, with 7 bases that match TRBD2. Germline values: CDR1 SGHTA, CDR2 FQGTGA. This CDR3 comprises 14 residues. V gave up 1 base and J gave up 6 bases; unmatched junction bases: 4. The CDR3 bases are TGTGCCAGCAGCTTAAGGGCGGGGGTGGATACGCAGTATTTT. Encoded protein: CASSLRAGVDTQYF.

The chain couples TRBV28 to TRBJ1-2; possibly TRBD1 for D (5 bases). Between the trimmed V and J ends, which lost 1 base and 7 bases, there was a span of 10 bases. The CDR3 runs to 13 residues. Germline values: CDR1 MDHEN, CDR2 SYDVKM. The CDR3 reads CASSLSLGGGYTF. The CDR3 nucleotides read TGTGCCAGCAGTTTATCCCTCGGGGGTGGCTACACCTTC.

The chain has TRBV5-4 and TRBJ1-6, with D uncertain. Germline V lookup: CDR1 SGHNT, CDR2 YYREEE (reference sequence). The ends were cut back, 2 bases at V and 6 bases at J, with 9 bases in the middle. The CDR3 extends over 14 amino acids. CDR3 amino acids: CASSLNEFNSPLHF. CDR3 DNA sequence: TGTGCCAGCAGCTTAAATGAGTTTAATTCACCCCTCCACTTT.